One and the same sample provided the 18 T cell receptor beta chains below, sequenced in a study of cytomegalovirus exposure and HLA in healthy donors. The PCR ran on 60 Vbeta and 13 Jbeta primers. Sequencing was performed with immunoSEQ multiplex PCR; in TCRdb, only in-frame clones are kept and a portion is missing. The data hold roughly 200,000 clones, with around 80% observed a single time. Sequencing was carried out using PBMCs. These TCRs come from a woman aged 60-75 years in good health and CMV-seropositive.

V and J are TRBV6-1 and TRBJ2-5; D not certain. Trimming pared 0 bases from V and 5 bases from J, leaving 13 bases between. Germline CDR1 is MNHNS and CDR2 is SASEGT. The CDR3 has 15 amino acids. The CDR3 protein is CASSEAGARLETQYF. The DNA of the CDR3 is TGTGCCAGCAGTGAAGCCGGAGCTAGATTGGAGACCCAGTACTTC.

The CDR3 here is CASSLGLYTEAFF. The CDR3 DNA follows: TGTGCCAGCAGTTTAGGACTGTACACTGAAGCTTTCTTT. The rearrangement links TRBV27 to TRBJ1-1, with D uncertain. There are 13 residues in the CDR3. V was pared by 2 bases and J by 3 bases, with 7 bases between. CDR1 is MNHEY, CDR2 SMNVEV, per germline (reference sequence).

This chain links TRBV2 with TRBJ2-5; TRBD2 matches 7 bases. Per the germline V gene, CDR1 is SNHLY and CDR2 is FYNNEI. This CDR3 is 14 amino acids long. The trim removed 7 bases at V and 4 bases at J, leaving 9 bases unmatched. CDR3 sequence (DNA): TGTGCCAGCAATCCCCTAGCGGTAGGAGAGACCCAGTACTTC. Protein sequence: CASNPLAVGETQYF.

The chain has TRBV7-7 and TRBJ1-1; no clear D gene. Germline lookup yields CDR1 SSHAT and CDR2 FNYEAQ (reference sequence). The CDR3 length is 13 residues. Trimming removed 3 bases from V and 4 bases from J, with 9 bases in between. The CDR3 loop is CASSFEEGTEAFF. The CDR3 DNA reads TGTGCCAGCAGCTTCGAGGAGGGCACTGAAGCTTTCTTT.

This clone occurred a few times. The chain uses TRBV29-1 and TRBJ2-7; D is unresolved. V dropped 5 bases and J dropped 0 bases, with 14 bases sitting between them. Germline values: CDR1 SQVTM, CDR2 ANQGSEA. The CDR3 length is 14 residues. CDR3 protein: CSVSPSGSSYEQYF. The CDR3 coding sequence is TGCAGCGTTAGCCCTTCAGGTTCCTCCTACGAGCAGTACTTC.

This clone was detected only a few times. The sample carries other DNA sequences with the same CDR3. The genes are TRBV6-5 and TRBJ1-1; D might be TRBD1 (6 bases). The CDR3 length is 15 residues. V was clipped by 0 bases and J by 3 bases, with 11 bases between them. Germline-derived CDR1 and CDR2 are MNHEY and SVGAGI. The chain's CDR3 is CASSYSRGLDTEAFF. In DNA form, the CDR3 reads TGTGCCAGCAGTTACTCCAGGGGTTTGGACACTGAAGCTTTCTTT.

CDR3 sequence: CATKREGGEQFF. In DNA form, the CDR3 reads TGTGCCACCAAGCGGGAGGGGGGTGAGCAGTTCTTC. This chain links TRBV10-3 with TRBJ2-1; 10 positions match TRBD2. The CDR3 contains 12 residues. CDR1 is ENHRY and CDR2 is SYGVKD in the germline V gene. Trimming at V came to 10 bases and at J to 9 bases, leaving 6 bases not matched to a gene.

Only one count was recorded for this clone. The J gene is TRBJ1-3, the V gene TRBV5-1; TRBD1 might be the D (6 bases). Per germline, CDR1 SGHRS and CDR2 YFSETQ. V gave up 0 bases and J gave up 0 bases, with 10 bases separating them. CDR3 length equals 16 residues. CDR3 coding DNA: TGCGCCAGCAGCTTGGAGATAGGGGGCTCTGGAAACACCATATATTTT. It encodes CASSLEIGGSGNTIYF.

The chain employs TRBV6-5 and TRBJ1-2; perhaps TRBD1 as D (6 bases). Germline V gene data show CDR1 as MNHEY and CDR2 as SVGAGI. With 0 bases removed from V and 8 bases from J, the gap between germline ends came to 16 bases. The CDR3 extends over 15 amino acids. The CDR3 DNA reads as TGTGCCAGCAGTTACTCGTCGACAGGTGCGGAGGGCTACACCTTC. As protein: CASSYSSTGAEGYTF.

The chain joins TRBV18 to TRBJ2-7, with 9 bases aligning to TRBD1. With 6 bases clipped from V and 3 bases from J, the junction kept 9 bases outside the gene matches. Per germline, CDR1 KGHSH and CDR2 LQKENI. This CDR3 comprises 15 residues. CDR3 residues: CASSLDRGSYYEQYF. The CDR3 DNA reads as TGTGCCAGCTCTCTAGACAGGGGGTCGTACTACGAGCAGTACTTC.

The sample holds a few counts of this clone. The chain couples TRBV9 to TRBJ2-7; 8 positions agree with TRBD2. The ends lost 4 bases at V and 3 bases at J; junction bases unmatched: 18. Per germline, CDR1 SGDLS and CDR2 YYNGEE. The CDR3 sequence is 18 residues long. The CDR3 coding sequence is TGTGCCAGCAGCCCCCATGCCCCCCAAAGCGGGGGACACTACGAGCAGTACTTC. Translating gives CASSPHAPQSGGHYEQYF.

CDR3 protein: CASSQGKRGSEETQYF. CDR3 nucleotides: TGTGCCAGCAGCCAAGGGAAGCGGGGGAGTGAAGAGACCCAGTACTTC. The chain links TRBV4-2 to TRBJ2-5; 8 bases map to TRBD2. CDR1 is LGHNA, CDR2 YNFKEQ, per germline. This CDR3 has 16 residues. The ends lost 1 base at V and 3 bases at J; junction bases unmatched: 7.

This chain joins TRBV19 and TRBJ2-7; 9 nucleotides line up with TRBD1. The CDR3 covers 13 residues. From germline, CDR1 is LNHDA and CDR2 SQIVND (reference sequence). V dropped 7 bases and J dropped 4; count of bases not matched to a gene: 5. The CDR3 DNA is TGTGCCAGTACGGAGACAGGGGGGTACGAGCAGTACTTC. As protein: CASTETGGYEQYF.

The V and J genes are TRBV25-1 and TRBJ2-7; 10 positions match TRBD2. This CDR3 region has 14 residues. In germline, CDR1 is MGHDK, CDR2 SYGVNS. Trimming at V came to 4 bases and at J to 6 bases, leaving 6 bases not matched to a gene. CDR3 amino acids: CASSGYSGGSEQYF. The CDR3 DNA reads TGTGCCAGCAGTGGGTATAGCGGGGGGAGCGAGCAGTACTTC.

As DNA, the CDR3 is TGTGCCAGCTCACCAGACCTAGCTAACTATGGCTACACCTTC. This gives the protein CASSPDLANYGYTF. The V call is TRBV18, the J call TRBJ1-2; D ambiguous. CDR1 is KGHSH, CDR2 LQKENI, per germline. This CDR3 spans 14 amino acids. V was trimmed by 2 bases and J by 0 bases, leaving 7 bases between them.

This clone was observed a handful of times. The chain employs TRBV7-9 and TRBJ1-1; D may be TRBD1 (5 bases). The germline gives CDR1 SEHNR, CDR2 FQNEAQ (reference sequence). This CDR3 contains 12 residues. V was clipped by 1 base and J by 11 bases, with 11 bases between them. In DNA, the CDR3 is TGTGCCAGCAGCTTAGACAGGAACGCGGCTTTCTTT. This sequence encodes CASSLDRNAAFF.

The chain recombines TRBV5-1 with TRBJ2-5; the D gene is possibly TRBD2 (6 bases). There are 15 residues in the CDR3. In germline, CDR1 is SGHRS, CDR2 YFSETQ. V was clipped by 5 bases and J by 2 bases, with 16 bases between them. CDR3 coding DNA: TGCGCCAGCAGGGTTCTGAGCGGGTCACAAGAGACCCAGTACTTC. Amino acid sequence: CASRVLSGSQETQYF.

The chain recombines TRBV6-1 with TRBJ2-5, with D possibly being TRBD2 (7 bases). There are 15 residues in the CDR3. Germline assignment: CDR1 MNHNS and CDR2 SASEGT. The V end lost 0 bases, the J end lost 5 bases, and 13 bases lay between the germline ends. The DNA of the CDR3 is TGTGCCAGCAGTGAAGCGGCGGGGGCCGGGGAGACCCAGTACTTC. Encoded protein: CASSEAAGAGETQYF.